This TCR beta chain appears in the sequencing data of a study of human T cells and chemical hapten exposure (dated by TCRdb to about 2021). Notes on the research overall: For sensitization, 2% DPC in acetone was applied to an approximately 2 cm by approximately 2 cm area of upper inner arm skin. Throughout the roughly 25-week study period, patients were also given weekly therapeutic DPC doses on the scalp. Patch tests used Finn chambers with 0.01% DPC on the upper back, scored after 6 days by International Contact Dermatitis Research Group standards. The mostly female patient cohort included alopecia areata with under or over 50% scalp involvement, alopecia totalis and alopecia universalis. Libraries were pooled for sequencing, and variation in per-sample TCR yields was attributed mainly to small differences in library volumes within the pool. In alopecia patients, the study followed how the peripheral blood TCR repertoire changed in vivo over primary and secondary sensitization to diphenylcyclopropenone (DPC), a hapten. Patient blood was sampled pre-sensitization (week 0) and at 2, 6 and about 24 weeks after DPC sensitization. Twenty-nine alopecia patients provided blood for TCR sequencing at one to four time points (pre-sensitization, 2, 6 and 24 weeks). Findings and caveats that apply to the study as a whole: Compared with pre-sensitization or healthy control sets, expanded TCRs formed significantly more large CDR3 similarity clusters, which is consistent with antigen-driven responses. Patch test score was positively correlated with the number of PT1 expanded TCRs, with significance at thresholds 8, 16 and 32 but not at 4. DPC sensitization did not change the number of TCRs with a frequency above 1 in 1000, and there was no evidence of changes in global repertoire structure. All patients had alopecia, a presumed autoimmune disease, so their immune response might differ from that of healthy individuals. After repeated subsampling, the strength of the expansion versus patch-test correlation and the threshold at which it became significant changed.

In this sample, this clonotype turned up a few times. What this receptor recognizes is not known. Base quality data are lacking; no much larger clone is found one base away. The sample's time point label, in plain terms: patch test 2, 6 weeks after DPC sensitization. What this sample's treatment or condition label stands for: therapeutic diphenylcyclopropenone sensitization with weekly scalp DPC. At every patch-test visit, the blood draw took place before the patch test was put on. Patients were eligible if aged 18 to 70, diagnosed with alopecia and judged suitable for DPC therapy, and pregnant patients were excluded. Total RNA was extracted from unfractionated whole blood that had been collected in Tempus Blood RNA tubes. The CDR3 starts with the cysteine, ends with the phenylalanine, and has 13 residues. The entry retains the CDR3 DNA only, 39 bases that are in frame from base 1. In the germline V gene, CDR1 corresponds to SQVTM and CDR2 to ANQGSEA. V loses 3 bases, J loses 1 base, and the germline ends lie 8 bases apart.

The method was RACE. Sequenced using a NextSeq 500. During library preparation, unique molecular identifiers were attached to individual cDNA molecules so that TCRs could be counted quantitatively and reproducibly. Both TCR alpha and TCR beta chains were sequenced from each blood RNA sample. The authors' pipeline ran thus. Samples had a median of about 90,000 TCRs, with a range from about 20,000 to 690,600. V, J and CDR3 annotation of the TCR reads was carried out using the Decombinator software suite. Every sample was subsampled to the same number of TCRs (28,000) for the PS versus PT1 abundance plots. TCRs were defined as expanded if absent before sensitization and observed at least eight times at the 2-week time point. The public reads were run again by TCRdb, first through fastp at Q25 and then through MiXCR, and only productive beta chains were kept. CDR3 protein sequences are deduplicated, and each keeps its most common genes and DNA. The V and J calls here are based on TCRdb, not the publication. The sample table lists more than 75,000 distinct CDR3 sequences, about 9.4% of them with a count of one. The top ten clonotypes cover approximately 2.5% of the sample.

Here the sequenced sample was whole blood, taken in connection with sensitization to the hapten diphenylcyclopropenone (DPC). This clonotype was obtained from a woman under 40 with alopecia areata. Some clones in this sample may be carry-over from other donors' samples. The chain couples TRBV29-1 to TRBJ2-3; the D region possibly corresponds to TRBD1 (5 bases align). The DNA sequence reads TGCAGCGTTGAGGGGCCGCGCACAGATACGCAGTATTTT. Its protein is CSVEGPRTDTQYF.